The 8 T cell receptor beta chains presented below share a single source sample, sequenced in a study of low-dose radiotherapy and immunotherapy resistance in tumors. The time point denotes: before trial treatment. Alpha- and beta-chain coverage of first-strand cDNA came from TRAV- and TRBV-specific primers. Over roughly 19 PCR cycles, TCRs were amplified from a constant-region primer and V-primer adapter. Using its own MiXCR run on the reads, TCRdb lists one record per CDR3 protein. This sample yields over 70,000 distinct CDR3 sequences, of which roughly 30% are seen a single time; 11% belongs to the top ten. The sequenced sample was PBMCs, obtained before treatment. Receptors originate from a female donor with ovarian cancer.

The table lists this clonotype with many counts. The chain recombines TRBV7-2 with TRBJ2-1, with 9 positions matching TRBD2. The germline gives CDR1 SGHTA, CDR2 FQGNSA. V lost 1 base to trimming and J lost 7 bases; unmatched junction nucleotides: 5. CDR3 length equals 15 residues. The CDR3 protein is CASSLDLAGTNEQFF. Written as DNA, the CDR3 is TGTGCCAGCAGCTTAGACCTAGCGGGAACGAATGAGCAGTTCTTC.

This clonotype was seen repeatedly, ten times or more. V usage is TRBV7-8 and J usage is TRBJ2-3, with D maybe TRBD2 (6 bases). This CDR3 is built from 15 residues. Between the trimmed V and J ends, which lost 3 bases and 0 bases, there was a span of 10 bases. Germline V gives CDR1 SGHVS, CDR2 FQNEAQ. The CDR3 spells CASSLKRVSTDTQYF. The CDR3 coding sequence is TGTGCCAGCAGCTTGAAGCGGGTTAGCACAGATACGCAGTATTTT. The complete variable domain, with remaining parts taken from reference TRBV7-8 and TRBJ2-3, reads GAGVSQSPRYKVAKRGQDVALRCDPISGHVSLFWYQQALGQGPEFLTYFQNEAQLDKSGLPSDRFFAERPEGSVSTLKIQRTQQEDSAVYLCASSLKRVSTDTQYFGPGTRLTVL.

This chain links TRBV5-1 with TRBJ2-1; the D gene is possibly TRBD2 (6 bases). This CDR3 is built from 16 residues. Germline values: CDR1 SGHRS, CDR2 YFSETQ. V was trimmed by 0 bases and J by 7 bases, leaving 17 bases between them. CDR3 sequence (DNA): TGCGCCAGCAGCTTGGAGGTTGGTGCAGGGAGGAATGAGCAGTTCTTC. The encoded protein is CASSLEVGAGRNEQFF.

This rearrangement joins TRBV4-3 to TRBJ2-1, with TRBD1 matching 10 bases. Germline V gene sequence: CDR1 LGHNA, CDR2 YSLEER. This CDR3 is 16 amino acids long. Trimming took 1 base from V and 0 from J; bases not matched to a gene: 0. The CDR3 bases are TGCGCCAGCAGCCAAGGGACAGGGGGCTCCTACAATGAGCAGTTCTTC. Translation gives CASSQGTGGSYNEQFF.

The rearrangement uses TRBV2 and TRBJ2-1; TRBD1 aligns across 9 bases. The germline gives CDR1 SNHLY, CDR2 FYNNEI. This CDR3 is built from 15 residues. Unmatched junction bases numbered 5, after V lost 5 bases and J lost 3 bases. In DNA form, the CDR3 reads TGTGCCAGCAGTTCACAGGGGGCAGGCTACAATGAGCAGTTCTTC. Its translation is CASSSQGAGYNEQFF. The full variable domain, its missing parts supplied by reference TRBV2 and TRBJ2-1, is EPEVTQTPSHQVTQMGQEVILRCVPISNHLYFYWYRQILGQKVEFLVSFYNNEISEKSEIFDDQFSVERPDGSNFTLKIRSTKLEDSAMYFCASSSQGAGYNEQFFGPGTRLTVL.

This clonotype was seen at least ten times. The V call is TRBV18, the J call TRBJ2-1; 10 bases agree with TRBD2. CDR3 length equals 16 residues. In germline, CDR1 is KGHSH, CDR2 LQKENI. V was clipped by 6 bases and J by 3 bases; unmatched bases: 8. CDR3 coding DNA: TGTGCCAGCTCCCGAGCAGCGGGAGGGCACTACAATGAGCAGTTCTTC. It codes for CASSRAAGGHYNEQFF. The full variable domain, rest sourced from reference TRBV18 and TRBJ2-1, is NAGVMQNPRHLVRRRGQEARLRCSPMKGHSHVYWYRQLPEEGLKFMVYLQKENIIDESGMPKERFSAEFPKEGPSILRIQQVVRGDSAAYFCASSRAAGGHYNEQFFGPGTRLTVL.

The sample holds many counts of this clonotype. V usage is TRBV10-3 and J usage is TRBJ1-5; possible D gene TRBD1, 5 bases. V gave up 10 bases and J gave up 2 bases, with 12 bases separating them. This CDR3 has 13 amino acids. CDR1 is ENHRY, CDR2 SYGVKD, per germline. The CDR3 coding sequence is TGTGCCACCTCACAGGTGGGCAATCAGCCCCAGCATTTT. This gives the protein CATSQVGNQPQHF.

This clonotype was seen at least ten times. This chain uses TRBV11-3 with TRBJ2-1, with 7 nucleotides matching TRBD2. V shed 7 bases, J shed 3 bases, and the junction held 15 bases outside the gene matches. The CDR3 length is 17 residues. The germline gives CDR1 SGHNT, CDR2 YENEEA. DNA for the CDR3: TGTGCCAGCATCAAGAGCACTAGCGCGTCCGGCTACAATGAGCAGTTCTTC. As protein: CASIKSTSASGYNEQFF.